One and the same sample provided the 5 T cell receptor beta chains below, sequenced in a study of neurological immune-mediated disorders. TCRdb itself ran the 5' RACE reads through MiXCR, one entry per CDR3 protein. The data contain some 71,000 distinct CDR3 sequences, 10% of them seen just once; the ten biggest clones take up 9.6%. Time point specified: longitudinal time-point 1 (baseline). The sequencing input was PBMCs. The receptors here all came from a man aged 25 to 40 in good health.

This clonotype was recorded at least ten times. The chain couples TRBV5-1 to TRBJ1-5; TRBD1 agrees at 7 bases. This CDR3 spans 14 amino acids. Germline CDR1 SGHRS, CDR2 YFSETQ. V trimming: 4 bases; J trimming: 4 bases; junction bases outside the gene matches: 5. The CDR3 protein is CASSRGTDNQPQHF. The CDR3 region has the DNA TGCGCCAGCAGCCGCGGGACAGATAATCAGCCCCAGCATTTT.

Remarks on this clonotype: At one boundary the junction diverges from the germline segment, which might be a read error. V is TRBV20-1 and J is TRBJ2-5; TRBD2 aligns across 7 bases. Germline-derived CDR1 and CDR2 are DFQATT and SNEGSKA (reference sequence). This CDR3 comprises 15 residues. CDR3 residues: CSASTMGGPRETQYF. The CDR3, as DNA: TGCAGTGCTAGTACGATGGGAGGGCCTAGAGAGACACAGTACTTC.

This clonotype was counted ten times or more. The chain links TRBV11-2 to TRBJ2-7; D gene unclear. The germline gives CDR1 SGHAT, CDR2 FQNNGV. The CDR3 is 15 amino acids. The ends were cut back, 6 bases at V and 0 bases at J, with 15 bases in the middle. The CDR3 region is CASRGFRPTSYEQYF. The DNA for the CDR3 is TGTGCCAGCAGGGGCTTTAGACCGACCTCCTACGAGCAGTACTTC.

This clonotype was counted ten times or more. V usage is TRBV29-1 and J usage is TRBJ1-5; a weak D match, TRBD1 (6 bases). Germline CDR1 and CDR2: SQVTM and ANQGSEA. The CDR3 loop spans 13 amino acids. Trimming pared 6 bases from V and 4 bases from J, leaving 13 bases between. CDR3 loop: CSVQGGVNQPQHF. The DNA of the CDR3 is TGCAGCGTCCAAGGGGGGGTGAATCAGCCCCAGCATTTT.

This clonotype appeared a few times. This chain uses TRBV6-4 with TRBJ2-4, with D unresolved. Per the germline V gene, CDR1 is MRHNA and CDR2 is SNTAGT. The V and J ends lost 2 bases and 9 bases respectively, with 11 bases between them. The CDR3 loop spans 13 amino acids. DNA for the CDR3: TGTGCCAGCAGTGACAGGGATGGAAGCATTCAGTACTTC. Amino acid sequence: CASSDRDGSIQYF.